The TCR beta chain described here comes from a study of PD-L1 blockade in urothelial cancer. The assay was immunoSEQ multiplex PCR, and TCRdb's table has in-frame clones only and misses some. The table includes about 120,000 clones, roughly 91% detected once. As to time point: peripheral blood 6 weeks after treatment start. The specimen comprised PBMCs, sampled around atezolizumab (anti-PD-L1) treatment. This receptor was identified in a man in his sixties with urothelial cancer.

DNA for the CDR3: TGTGCCAGCAGCTTAGTACAGGGTAGCTCCTACGAGCAGTACTTC. As protein: CASSLVQGSSYEQYF. The chain has TRBV11-3 and TRBJ2-7, with D perhaps matching TRBD1 (6 bases). The ends were cut back, 1 base at V and 0 bases at J, with 10 bases in the middle. Germline loops: CDR1 SGHNT, CDR2 YENEEA. The CDR3 sequence is 15 residues long.